Below are 2 T cell receptor beta chains sequenced from a single sample in a study of cytomegalovirus exposure and HLA in healthy donors (dated by TCRdb to the late 2010s). Library creation used the immunoSEQ multiplex PCR assay. For the multiplex PCR, a mixture combining 60 forward primers for TCR Vbeta segments and 13 reverse primers for TCR Jbeta segments was used. What TCRdb holds here is the immuneACCESS table cut down to in-frame rearrangements. Part of the clones is not present; checked against another copy, under half of the missing clones reflect an unresolved V gene, and the others are unexplained. This sample comprises under 100,000 clones, 78% of them detected only once. The top ten constitute 5.5% to 7% of the sample. Sequencing used PBMCs. Receptors were obtained from a man aged 18 to 30 in good health and CMV-seropositive.

The chain joins TRBV13 to TRBJ1-5; a weak D match, TRBD1 (5 bases). CDR3 size: 16 residues. CDR1 and CDR2 from the germline V gene are PRHDT and FYEKMQ (reference sequence). Trimming shortened V by 3 bases and J by 7 bases, and 19 bases separated the two germline ends. The CDR3 is CASSLRQGLLGQPQHF. The CDR3 DNA is TGTGCCAGCAGCTTGAGGCAGGGCCTTTTAGGCCAGCCCCAGCATTTT. Based on the CDR3 plus reference TRBV13 and TRBJ1-5, the full variable domain is AAGVIQSPRHLIKEKRETATLKCYPIPRHDTVYWYQQGPGQDPQFLISFYEKMQSDKGSIPDRFSAQQFSDYHSELNMSSLELGDSALYFCASSLRQGLLGQPQHFGDGTRLSIL.

This sequence joins TRBV19 and TRBJ2-2; D perhaps matches TRBD1 (6 bases). Between the trimmed V and J ends, which lost 2 bases and 3 bases, there was a span of 7 bases. Germline CDR1 is LNHDA and CDR2 is SQIVND (reference sequence). This CDR3 comprises 14 residues. As DNA, the CDR3 is TGTGCCAGTAGTATACGGACAGACACCGGGGAGCTGTTTTTT. Translation gives CASSIRTDTGELFF. Complete variable domain (other parts from reference TRBV19 and TRBJ2-2): DGGITQSPKYLFRKEGQNVTLSCEQNLNHDAMYWYRQDPGQGLRLIYYSQIVNDFQKGDIAEGYSVSREKKESFPLTVTSAQKNPTAFYLCASSIRTDTGELFFGEGSRLTVL.